The 14 T cell receptor beta chains presented below share a single source sample, sequenced in a study of T cell responses to AZD1222 COVID-19 vaccine. The data were produced by immunoSEQ multiplex PCR, yet TCRdb's version contains in-frame clones alone and is incomplete. The data show some 60,000 clones, over 60% seen once. Specimen: peripheral blood, collected 28 days after the second AZD1222 dose. All receptors come from an adult who received the AZD1222 COVID-19 vaccine.

This clone turned up a few times. The rearrangement links TRBV28 to TRBJ1-4; D may be TRBD1 (5 bases). Between the trimmed V and J ends, which lost 6 bases and 7 bases, there was a span of 18 bases. Germline V gives CDR1 MDHEN, CDR2 SYDVKM. The CDR3 loop spans 15 amino acids. Here the CDR3 reads CASSQGDRRGEKLFF. Here the CDR3 DNA reads TGTGCCAGCAGCCAAGGGGACCGGCGGGGTGAAAAACTGTTTTTT. The whole variable domain, filled in from reference TRBV28 and TRBJ1-4, reads DVKVTQSSRYLVKRTGEKVFLECVQDMDHENMFWYRQDPGLGLRLIYFSYDVKMKEKGDIPEGYSVSREKKERFSLILESASTNQTSMYLCASSQGDRRGEKLFFGSGTQLSVL.

The CDR3 coding sequence is TGTGCCAGTAATCAACCCAACCACGGTGACTATGGCTACACCTTC. Translated: CASNQPNHGDYGYTF. The chain uses TRBV19 and TRBJ1-2; D not resolved. Per germline, CDR1 LNHDA and CDR2 SQIVND (reference sequence). V lost 7 bases to trimming and J lost 3 bases, with 18 bases between them. The CDR3 is 15 residues long.

The J gene is TRBJ1-2, the V gene TRBV6-5; 10 nucleotides align to TRBD1. Germline CDR1 MNHEY, CDR2 SVGAGI. CDR3 length: 13 residues. The V gene end was trimmed by 4 bases and the J gene end by 5 bases; junction bases not matched to a gene: 1. This CDR3 reads CASSWTGGYGYTF. CDR3 sequence (DNA): TGTGCCAGCAGTTGGACAGGGGGGTATGGCTACACCTTC.

This clone has more than one count but fewer than ten. The rearrangement joins TRBV5-1 to TRBJ1-1, with no clear D. Trimming shortened V by 0 bases and J by 5 bases, and 11 bases separated the two germline ends. The CDR3 contains 14 residues. Germline V lookup: CDR1 SGHRS, CDR2 YFSETQ. The CDR3 coding sequence is TGCGCCAGCAGCTTGGCCCAGGTTGGGACTGAAGCTTTCTTT. This sequence encodes CASSLAQVGTEAFF. Supplemented by reference TRBV5-1 and TRBJ1-1, the full variable domain reads KAGVTQTPRYLIKTRGQQVTLSCSPISGHRSVSWYQQTPGQGLQFLFEYFSETQRNKGNFPGRFSGRQFSNSRSEMNVSTLELGDSALYLCASSLAQVGTEAFFGQGTRLTVV.

This chain joins TRBV14 and TRBJ2-5, with D unresolved. Germline V lookup: CDR1 SGHDN, CDR2 FVKESK. Trimming took off 5 bases at V and 7 bases at J, with 14 bases between the two ends. The length of the CDR3 is 13 residues. The CDR3 loop reads CASSSHGSGTQYF. The CDR3 nucleotides read TGTGCCAGCAGCAGCCACGGCTCGGGGACCCAGTACTTC.

The J gene is TRBJ1-1, the V gene TRBV5-5; D not certain. The CDR3 contains 14 residues. V lost 4 bases and J lost 2, with 12 bases in between. Germline V gene data show CDR1 as SGHKS and CDR2 as YYEKEE (reference sequence). CDR3 bases: TGTGCCAGCAGCGTGGGCCTTACCAACACTGAAGCTTTCTTT. The encoded protein is CASSVGLTNTEAFF.

This clone was seen once. The chain joins TRBV9 to TRBJ2-3; D is possibly TRBD1 or TRBD2 (5 bases each). CDR1 and CDR2 from the germline V gene are SGDLS and YYNGEE. V was cut by 0 bases and J by 2 bases, with 19 bases left in between. This CDR3 contains 18 residues. The CDR3 reads CASSVVAGRRMDTDTQYF. CDR3 nucleotides: TGTGCCAGCAGCGTAGTTGCAGGGAGACGCATGGACACAGATACGCAGTATTTT. Filled out from reference TRBV9 and TRBJ2-3, the complete variable domain reads DSGVTQTPKHLITATGQRVTLRCSPRSGDLSVYWYQQSLDQGLQFLIQYYNGEERAKGNILERFSAQQFPDLHSELNLSSLELGDSALYFCASSVVAGRRMDTDTQYFGPGTRLTVL.

This clone was found a few times. The gene calls are TRBV4-2 and TRBJ2-7; 11 bases map to TRBD2. The germline CDR1 and CDR2 sequences are LGHNA and YNFKEQ. V trimming: 6 bases; J trimming: 2 bases; junction bases outside the gene matches: 6. The CDR3 length is 15 residues. CDR3 DNA sequence: TGTGCCAGCAGGCCTGCTAGCGGGGGGACCTACGAGCAGTACTTC. It encodes CASRPASGGTYEQYF.

The chain couples TRBV5-1 to TRBJ2-7, with D maybe TRBD1 (5 bases). Trimming removed 0 bases at V and 4 bases at J, with 11 bases between. This CDR3 contains 14 residues. CDR1 is SGHRS, CDR2 YFSETQ, per germline. For the CDR3, the DNA is TGCGCCAGCAGCTTGGCGGGCAGGGTTTACGAGCAGTACTTC. This gives the protein CASSLAGRVYEQYF.

The genes are TRBV28 and TRBJ1-1, with a possible D match to TRBD1 (5 bases). Trimming cost V 7 bases and J 7 bases, with 7 bases left between them. Germline-derived CDR1 and CDR2 are MDHEN and SYDVKM. The length of the CDR3 is 10 residues. The CDR3 reads CASTGIEAFF. The CDR3 bases are TGTGCCAGCACAGGGATTGAAGCTTTCTTT.

The chain recombines TRBV6-5 with TRBJ2-1, with D perhaps given as TRBD1 or TRBD2 (5 bases each). Trimming pared 7 bases from V and 8 bases from J, leaving 9 bases between. This CDR3 has 11 amino acids. In germline, CDR1 is MNHEY, CDR2 SVGAGI. CDR3 loop: CASTLGDEQFF. The CDR3 DNA reads as TGTGCCAGCACATTGGGGGATGAGCAGTTCTTC.

V usage is TRBV7-2 and J usage is TRBJ2-7; D remains unclear. There are 11 residues in the CDR3. V gave up 4 bases and J gave up 10 bases, with 11 bases separating them. Germline-derived CDR1 and CDR2 are SGHTA and FQGNSA. The CDR3 region is CASSSLDGQYF. CDR3 coding DNA: TGTGCCAGCAGCTCGTTGGACGGTCAGTACTTC.

The chain joins TRBV28 to TRBJ1-1, with D possibly TRBD1 on 5 matching bases. The V end lost 3 bases, the J end lost 4 bases, and 12 bases lay between the germline ends. Germline assignment: CDR1 MDHEN and CDR2 SYDVKM. The CDR3 consists of 14 residues. In nucleotides, the CDR3 is TGTGCCAGCAGTTTGCAAGGGGTTACCACTGAAGCTTTCTTT. Encoded protein: CASSLQGVTTEAFF.

CDR3: CSVSDNYPWAPNQPQHF. DNA of the CDR3: TGCAGCGTTTCAGACAACTACCCATGGGCTCCCAATCAGCCCCAGCATTTT. The chain uses TRBV29-1 and TRBJ1-5; D is undetermined. The CDR3 extends over 17 amino acids. Trimming removed 5 bases at V and 3 bases at J, with 23 bases between. The germline V gene encodes CDR1 SQVTM and CDR2 ANQGSEA. Variable domain in full (rest from reference TRBV29-1 and TRBJ1-5): SAVISQKPSRDICQRGTSLTIQCQVDSQVTMMFWYRQQPGQSLTLIATANQGSEATYESGFVIDKFPISRPNLTFSTLTVSNMSPEDSSIYLCSVSDNYPWAPNQPQHFGDGTRLSIL.